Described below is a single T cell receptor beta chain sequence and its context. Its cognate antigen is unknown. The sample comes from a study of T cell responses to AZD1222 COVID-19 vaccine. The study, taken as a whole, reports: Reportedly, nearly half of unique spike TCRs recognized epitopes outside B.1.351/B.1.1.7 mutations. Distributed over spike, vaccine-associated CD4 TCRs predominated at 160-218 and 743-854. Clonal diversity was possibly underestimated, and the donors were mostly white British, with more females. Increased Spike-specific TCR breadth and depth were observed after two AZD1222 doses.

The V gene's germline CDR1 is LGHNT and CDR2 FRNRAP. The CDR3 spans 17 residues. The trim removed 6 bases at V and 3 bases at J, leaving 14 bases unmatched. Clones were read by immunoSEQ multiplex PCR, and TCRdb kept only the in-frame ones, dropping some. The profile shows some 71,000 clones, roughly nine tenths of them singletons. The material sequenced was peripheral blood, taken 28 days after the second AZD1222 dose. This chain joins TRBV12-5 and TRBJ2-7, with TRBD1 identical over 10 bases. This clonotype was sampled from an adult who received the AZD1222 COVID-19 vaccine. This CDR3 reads CASGGQGGLGVYYEQYF. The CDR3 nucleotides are TGTGCTAGTGGCGGACAGGGGGGCCTAGGGGTCTACTACGAGCAGTACTTC.